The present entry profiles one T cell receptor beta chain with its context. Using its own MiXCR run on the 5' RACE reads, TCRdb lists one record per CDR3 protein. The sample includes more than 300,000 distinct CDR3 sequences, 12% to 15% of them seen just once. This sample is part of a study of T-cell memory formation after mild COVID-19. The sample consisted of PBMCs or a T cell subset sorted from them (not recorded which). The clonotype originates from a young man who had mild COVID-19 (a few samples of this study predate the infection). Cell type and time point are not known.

The CDR3 region is CASSQEVGEEEKLFF. The CDR3 bases are TGCGCCAGCAGCCAAGAAGTGGGGGAGGAGGAAAAACTGTTTTTT. The chain uses TRBV4-3 and TRBJ1-4; perhaps TRBD1 as D (5 bases). The CDR3 extends over 15 amino acids. Germline V gene lookup returns CDR1 LGHNA and CDR2 YSLEER. V gave up 0 bases and J gave up 8 bases, with 13 bases separating them.